Listed below are T cell receptor beta chains from one sample, sequenced in a study of regulatory T cells in long-lasting Graves disease. TCRdb itself ran the multiplex PCR reads through MiXCR, one entry per CDR3 protein. The sample has 300,000 or so distinct CDR3 sequences, around 20% seen once. The sequencing used peripheral blood mononuclear cells (PBMCs), collected when the disease was refractory, from a patient treated with antithyroid drugs. The origin of the receptors is a female donor with Graves disease. Both conserved end residues are part of each CDR3. The D gene is left open where the match is weak. Not every row has a clone size; where given, it reads once, few, many or a size class.

J gene: TRBJ2-7; clone size: -; D gene: -; V gene: TRBV9; CDR3 DNA: TGTGCCAGCAGCTCTCTCAGCCCCAGGACCTACGAGCAGTACTTC; CDR3 protein: CASSSLSPRTYEQYF
J gene: TRBJ2-7; clone size: -; D gene: TRBD2; V gene: TRBV3-1; CDR3 DNA: TGTGCCAGCAGCCAAGCGCCCCTAGCGGGGGGGACCGAGCAGTACTTC; CDR3 protein: CASSQAPLAGGTEQYF
J gene: TRBJ1-4; clone size: many; D gene: TRBD1; V gene: TRBV20-1; CDR3 DNA: TGCAGTGCTGGGACAGCTGCAACTAATGAAAAACTGTTTTTT; CDR3 protein: CSAGTAATNEKLFF
J gene: TRBJ2-3; clone size: -; D gene: TRBD2; V gene: TRBV6-9; CDR3 DNA: TGTGCCAGCAGTTACGATCCTAACAGCGGGGCAGATACGCAGTATTTT; CDR3 protein: CASSYDPNSGADTQYF
J gene: TRBJ2-7; clone size: -; D gene: TRBD2; V gene: TRBV30; CDR3 DNA: TGTGCCTACGCAACTCATAGCGGGAGGGCCGGCGAGCAGTACTTC; CDR3 protein: CAYATHSGRAGEQYF
J gene: TRBJ2-5; clone size: few; D gene: -; V gene: TRBV18; CDR3 DNA: TGTGCCAGCTCACCTAGGGGGGCCTTACAAGAGACCCAGTACTTC; CDR3 protein: CASSPRGALQETQYF
J gene: TRBJ1-1; clone size: many; D gene: -; V gene: TRBV5-1; CDR3 DNA: TGCGCCAGCGCGACACGAAAGAACACTGAAGCTTTCTTT; CDR3 protein: CASATRKNTEAFF
J gene: TRBJ1-4; clone size: many; D gene: -; V gene: TRBV11-2; CDR3 DNA: TGTGCCAGCAGCTTAGGCGGGACCGCGGCGTTTCGACTGTTTTTT; CDR3 protein: CASSLGGTAAFRLFF
J gene: TRBJ1-6; clone size: few; D gene: -; V gene: TRBV4-3; CDR3 DNA: TGCGCCAGCAGCCAAGGACTTATTCCCCCGAACCGGGACTCACCCCTCCACTTT; CDR3 protein: CASSQGLIPPNRDSPLHF
J gene: TRBJ1-1; clone size: many; D gene: -; V gene: TRBV27; CDR3 DNA: TGTGCCAGCAGTTTAGCGGGTGGCAGGAACACTGAAGCTTTCTTT; CDR3 protein: CASSLAGGRNTEAFF
J gene: TRBJ1-4; clone size: -; D gene: -; V gene: TRBV7-6; CDR3 DNA: TGTGCCAGCAGCTATACGGGTGGTTTTAATGAAAAACTGTTTTTT; CDR3 protein: CASSYTGGFNEKLFF
J gene: TRBJ2-4; clone size: many; D gene: TRBD2; V gene: TRBV28; CDR3 DNA: TGTGCCAGCACCAACGGGGGGAGCAAAAACATTCAGTACTTC; CDR3 protein: CASTNGGSKNIQYF
J gene: TRBJ2-5; clone size: once; D gene: TRBD1; V gene: TRBV20-1; CDR3 DNA: TGCAGTGCTAGAAGACAGGGGTTTAGCGAGACCCAGTACTTC; CDR3 protein: CSARRQGFSETQYF
J gene: TRBJ1-1; clone size: few; D gene: TRBD1; V gene: TRBV6-2/TRBV6-3; CDR3 DNA: TGTGCCAGCACCAGACAGGGCGGGAACACTGAAGCTTTCTTT; CDR3 protein: CASTRQGGNTEAFF
J gene: TRBJ2-7; clone size: few; D gene: -; V gene: TRBV7-9; CDR3 DNA: TGTGCCAGCAGCTTGCCCCCCCACTACTACGAGCAGTACTTC; CDR3 protein: CASSLPPHYYEQYF
J gene: TRBJ1-1; clone size: -; D gene: -; V gene: TRBV20-1; CDR3 DNA: TGCAGTGCTCTAGCCCGAGGTTTTTTTAACACTGAAGCTTTCTTT; CDR3 protein: CSALARGFFNTEAFF
J gene: TRBJ1-6; clone size: few; D gene: -; V gene: TRBV4-1; CDR3 DNA: TGCGCCAGCAGCCAAGATGTCACGGTGGGAAATTCCCACTTT; CDR3 protein: CASSQDVTVGNSHF
J gene: TRBJ2-5; clone size: many; D gene: TRBD1; V gene: TRBV7-9; CDR3 DNA: TGTGCCAGCAGCTACAGGGGGCAGGAGACCCAGTACTTC; CDR3 protein: CASSYRGQETQYF
J gene: TRBJ1-1; clone size: many; D gene: -; V gene: TRBV2; CDR3 DNA: TGTGCCAGCAGTACTATACAGATAAGACTTCTGAACACTGAAGCTTTCTTT; CDR3 protein: CASSTIQIRLLNTEAFF
J gene: TRBJ1-4; clone size: few; D gene: -; V gene: TRBV10-1; CDR3 DNA: TGCGCCAGCAGCCGGGGAACTAATGAAAAACTGTTTTTT; CDR3 protein: CASSRGTNEKLFF
J gene: TRBJ2-3; clone size: -; D gene: -; V gene: TRBV7-6; CDR3 DNA: TGTGCCAGCAGCTTACTCCAGCGGGTAGGCACAGATACGCAGTATTTT; CDR3 protein: CASSLLQRVGTDTQYF
J gene: TRBJ2-7; clone size: few; D gene: -; V gene: TRBV28; CDR3 DNA: TGTGCCAGCAGTTTCCAGGAGCAGTACTTC; CDR3 protein: CASSFQEQYF
J gene: TRBJ2-3; clone size: -; D gene: -; V gene: TRBV2; CDR3 DNA: TGTGCCAGCAGCACACGGGGGTGGACAGATACGCAGTATTTT; CDR3 protein: CASSTRGWTDTQYF
J gene: TRBJ2-3; clone size: -; D gene: -; V gene: TRBV4-2; CDR3 DNA: TGTGCCAGCAGCCTCGAAGTACAGGGCCAAGGCCCACACACAGATACGCAGTATTTT; CDR3 protein: CASSLEVQGQGPHTDTQYF
J gene: TRBJ1-1; clone size: many; D gene: -; V gene: TRBV4-3; CDR3 DNA: TGCGCCAGCAGCCAGGTCAATCGAAACACTGAAGCTTTCTTT; CDR3 protein: CASSQVNRNTEAFF
J gene: TRBJ1-2; clone size: -; D gene: -; V gene: TRBV7-2; CDR3 DNA: TGTGCCAGCAGCTTAGCGCACGGGGTAGGGGACTATGGCTACACCTTC; CDR3 protein: CASSLAHGVGDYGYTF
J gene: TRBJ2-7; clone size: many; D gene: -; V gene: TRBV3-1; CDR3 DNA: TGTGCCAGCAGCCAAGGCGCATCCAGTATCCTAAGGTACGAGCAGTACTTC; CDR3 protein: CASSQGASSILRYEQYF
J gene: TRBJ2-4; clone size: many; D gene: -; V gene: TRBV7-2; CDR3 DNA: TGTGCCAGCAGCCGCCCGACCGAAAACATTCAGTACTTC; CDR3 protein: CASSRPTENIQYF
J gene: TRBJ1-1; clone size: -; D gene: TRBD1; V gene: TRBV6-2/TRBV6-3; CDR3 DNA: TGTGCCAGCAGTTACAGAGGACAGGGTTTGAACACTGAAGCTTTCTTT; CDR3 protein: CASSYRGQGLNTEAFF
J gene: TRBJ2-7; clone size: many; D gene: -; V gene: TRBV24-1; CDR3 DNA: TGTGCCACCAGTCGGGCGGGCCGGAGCTACGAGCAGTACTTC; CDR3 protein: CATSRAGRSYEQYF
J gene: TRBJ1-2; clone size: -; D gene: -; V gene: TRBV18; CDR3 DNA: TGTGCCAGCTCACCAAGTCGGGGGGACTATGGCTACACCTTC; CDR3 protein: CASSPSRGDYGYTF
J gene: TRBJ1-2; clone size: -; D gene: -; V gene: TRBV19; CDR3 DNA: TGTGCCAGTAGTCCCCCGAACCCCTATGGCTACACCTTC; CDR3 protein: CASSPPNPYGYTF
J gene: TRBJ1-5; clone size: -; D gene: TRBD1; V gene: TRBV10-3; CDR3 DNA: TGTGCCATCAGTGAGTCGAGACAGGGTGGAGGGCCCCAGCATTTT; CDR3 protein: CAISESRQGGGPQHF
J gene: TRBJ1-1; clone size: many; D gene: -; V gene: TRBV6-1; CDR3 DNA: TGTGCCAGCAGTGAACCACAGGTTGTTGGCACTGAAGCTTTCTTT; CDR3 protein: CASSEPQVVGTEAFF
J gene: TRBJ1-3; clone size: many; D gene: -; V gene: TRBV12-3/TRBV12-4; CDR3 DNA: TGTGCCAGCAGAAGGGACTCAAGCTCTGGAAACACCATATATTTT; CDR3 protein: CASRRDSSSGNTIYF
J gene: TRBJ2-2; clone size: once; D gene: -; V gene: TRBV5-1; CDR3 DNA: TGCGCCAGCAGTGGGGTGGGACATACCAGCACCGGGGAGCTGTTTTTT; CDR3 protein: CASSGVGHTSTGELFF
J gene: TRBJ2-1; clone size: -; D gene: -; V gene: TRBV14; CDR3 DNA: TGTGCCAGCAGCCAAGCTCACTGGCTTAAGCAGTTCTTC; CDR3 protein: CASSQAHWLKQFF
J gene: TRBJ1-2; clone size: many; D gene: -; V gene: TRBV5-5; CDR3 DNA: TGTGCCAGCAGCTCTGGGGGGCCTCCCCCCAACTTC; CDR3 protein: CASSSGGPPPNF
J gene: TRBJ1-6; clone size: many; D gene: TRBD1; V gene: TRBV30; CDR3 DNA: TGTGCCGGAATACGAGGGACAGCTTTGCGGAATTCACCCCTCCACTTT; CDR3 protein: CAGIRGTALRNSPLHF
J gene: TRBJ1-3; clone size: -; D gene: -; V gene: TRBV7-9; CDR3 DNA: TGTGCCAGCAGCTTATCACGGATCCTCTCTGGAAACACCATATATTTT; CDR3 protein: CASSLSRILSGNTIYF